One sample yielded the 2 T cell receptor beta chains listed below, sequenced in a study of CD8 T cells in ankylosing spondylitis. Study-level findings and limits: A TCR beta motif of roughly 8 highly homologous variants appeared characteristic of ankylosing spondylitis blood.

One entry per CDR3 protein, called by TCRdb with MiXCR from the 5' RACE reads. The top ten clones hold under 4.5% of a sample with fewer than 550,000 distinct CDR3 sequences, 5.3% of them seen once. Their cognate antigens are unknown. Material: blood, either unsorted or a sorted T cell fraction (not recorded which). These receptors all stem from a male donor with ankylosing spondylitis.

In its sample, this clonotype was seen many times. The chain joins TRBV7-2 to TRBJ2-1; D is perhaps TRBD1 (5 bases). The V and J ends lost 2 bases and 7 bases respectively, with 21 bases between them. The CDR3 extends over 17 amino acids. CDR1 and CDR2 from the germline V gene are SGHTA and FQGNSA. CDR3 in amino acids: CASSLRQGNPTGNEQFF. The CDR3 DNA reads as TGTGCCAGCAGCTTACGTCAGGGAAACCCTACTGGGAATGAGCAGTTCTTC.

Note on this clonotype: A much larger clone differs from this one at a single base, so this may be a read error. The J gene is TRBJ2-1, the V gene TRBV20-1; 7 bases match TRBD2. The germline gives CDR1 DFQATT, CDR2 SNEGSKA (reference sequence). This CDR3 has 13 amino acids. The CDR3 here is CSVRRTRGDEQFF. The CDR3 DNA reads as TGCAGTGTTAGAAGGACTAGAGGGGATGAGCAGTTCTTC.